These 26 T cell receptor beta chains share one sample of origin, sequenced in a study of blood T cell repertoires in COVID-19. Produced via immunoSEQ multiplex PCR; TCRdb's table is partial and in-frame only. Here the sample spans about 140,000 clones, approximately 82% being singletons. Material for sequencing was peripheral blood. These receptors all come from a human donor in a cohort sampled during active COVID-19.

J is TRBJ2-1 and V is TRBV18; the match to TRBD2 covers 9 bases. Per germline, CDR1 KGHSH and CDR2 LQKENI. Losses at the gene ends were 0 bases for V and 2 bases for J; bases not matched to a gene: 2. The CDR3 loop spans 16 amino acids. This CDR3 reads CASSPPSGSTYNEQFF. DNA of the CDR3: TGTGCCAGCTCACCACCTAGCGGGAGTACCTACAATGAGCAGTTCTTC.

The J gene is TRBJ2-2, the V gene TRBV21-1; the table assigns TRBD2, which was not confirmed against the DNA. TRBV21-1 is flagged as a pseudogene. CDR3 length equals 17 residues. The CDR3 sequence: CASSKSGGRVNTGELFF. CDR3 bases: TGTGCCAGCAGCAAATCGGGGGGGCGTGTGAACACCGGGGAGCTGTTTTTT.

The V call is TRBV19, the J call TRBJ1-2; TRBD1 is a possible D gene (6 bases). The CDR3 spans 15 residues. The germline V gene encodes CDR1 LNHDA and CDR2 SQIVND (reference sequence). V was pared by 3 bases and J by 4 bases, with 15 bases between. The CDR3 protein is CASSMRGLGGYGYTF. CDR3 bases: TGTGCCAGTAGTATGCGGGGGCTCGGCGGCTATGGCTACACCTTC.

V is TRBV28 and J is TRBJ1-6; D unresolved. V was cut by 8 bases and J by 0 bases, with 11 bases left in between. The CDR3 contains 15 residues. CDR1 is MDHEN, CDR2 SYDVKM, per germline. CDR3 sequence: CASGRASSYNSPLHF. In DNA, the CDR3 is TGTGCCAGCGGGAGGGCTTCCTCCTATAATTCACCCCTCCACTTT.

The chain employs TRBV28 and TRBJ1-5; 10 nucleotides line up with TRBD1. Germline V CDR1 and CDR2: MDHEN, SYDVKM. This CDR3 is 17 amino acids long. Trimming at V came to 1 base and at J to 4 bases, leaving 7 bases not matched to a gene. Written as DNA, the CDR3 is TGTGCCAGCAGTTTATTCTGGGACAGGGGCCTTAATCAGCCCCAGCATTTT. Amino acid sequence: CASSLFWDRGLNQPQHF.

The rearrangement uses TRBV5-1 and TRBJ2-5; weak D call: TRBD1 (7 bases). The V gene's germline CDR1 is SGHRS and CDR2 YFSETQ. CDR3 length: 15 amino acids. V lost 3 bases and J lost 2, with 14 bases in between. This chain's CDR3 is CASSSAGQKQETQYF. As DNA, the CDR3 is TGCGCCAGCAGCTCGGCGGGACAGAAGCAAGAGACCCAGTACTTC.

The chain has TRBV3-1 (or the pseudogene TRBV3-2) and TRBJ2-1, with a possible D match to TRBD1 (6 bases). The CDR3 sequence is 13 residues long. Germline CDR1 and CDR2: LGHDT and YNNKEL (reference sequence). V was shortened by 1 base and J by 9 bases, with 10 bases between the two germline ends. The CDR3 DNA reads TGTGCCAGCAGCCAAGTGCAGGGGACTGAGCAGTTCTTC. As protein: CASSQVQGTEQFF.

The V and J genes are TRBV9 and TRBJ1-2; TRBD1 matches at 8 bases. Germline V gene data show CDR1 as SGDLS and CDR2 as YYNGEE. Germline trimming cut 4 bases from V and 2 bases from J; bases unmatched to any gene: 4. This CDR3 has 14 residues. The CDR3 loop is CASSPQGANYGYTF. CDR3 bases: TGTGCCAGCAGCCCCCAGGGGGCGAACTATGGCTACACCTTC. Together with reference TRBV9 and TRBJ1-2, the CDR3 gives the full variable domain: DSGVTQTPKHLITATGQRVTLRCSPRSGDLSVYWYQQSLDQGLQFLIQYYNGEERAKGNILERFSAQQFPDLHSELNLSSLELGDSALYFCASSPQGANYGYTFGSGTRLTVV.

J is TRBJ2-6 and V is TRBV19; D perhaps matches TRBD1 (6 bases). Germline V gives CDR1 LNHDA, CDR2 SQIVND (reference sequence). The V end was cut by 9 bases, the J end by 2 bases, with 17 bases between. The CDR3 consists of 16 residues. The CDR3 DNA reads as TGTGCCAGCGCCTCCTCCGGGACAACTGGGGCCAACGTCCTGACTTTC. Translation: CASASSGTTGANVLTF.

The CDR3 loop is CASITSRVDTIYF. In DNA form, the CDR3 reads TGTGCCAGCATCACCTCCCGTGTAGACACCATATATTTT. The chain recombines TRBV7-2 with TRBJ1-3; no firm D call. Germline CDR1 and CDR2: SGHTA and FQGNSA. V shed 7 bases and J shed 8 bases, with 15 bases lying between them. The CDR3 consists of 13 residues.

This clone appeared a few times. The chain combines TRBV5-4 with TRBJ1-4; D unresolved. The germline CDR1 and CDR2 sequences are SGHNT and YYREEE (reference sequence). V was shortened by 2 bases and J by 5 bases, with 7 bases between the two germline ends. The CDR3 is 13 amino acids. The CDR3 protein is CASSFYGNEKLFF. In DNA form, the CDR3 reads TGTGCCAGCAGCTTTTACGGGAATGAAAAACTGTTTTTT.

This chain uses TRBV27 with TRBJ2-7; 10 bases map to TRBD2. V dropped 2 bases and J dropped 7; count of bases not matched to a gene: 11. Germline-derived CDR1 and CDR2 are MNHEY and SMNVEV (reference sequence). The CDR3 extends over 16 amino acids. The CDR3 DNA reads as TGTGCCAGCAGTTTACACGGGCTAGCGGGAGCGAGTGAGCAGTACTTC. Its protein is CASSLHGLAGASEQYF.

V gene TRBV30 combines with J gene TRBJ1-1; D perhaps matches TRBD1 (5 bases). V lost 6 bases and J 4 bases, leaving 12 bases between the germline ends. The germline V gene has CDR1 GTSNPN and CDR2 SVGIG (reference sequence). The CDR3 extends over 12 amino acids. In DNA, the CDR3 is TGTGCCTGTAAGGGGTCGGCCACTGAAGCTTTCTTT. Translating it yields CACKGSATEAFF. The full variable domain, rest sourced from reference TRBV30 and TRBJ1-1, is SQTIHQWPATLVQPVGSPLSLECTVEGTSNPNLYWYRQAAGRGLQLLFYSVGIGQISSEVPQNLSASRPQDRQFILSSKKLLLSDSGFYLCACKGSATEAFFGQGTRLTVV.

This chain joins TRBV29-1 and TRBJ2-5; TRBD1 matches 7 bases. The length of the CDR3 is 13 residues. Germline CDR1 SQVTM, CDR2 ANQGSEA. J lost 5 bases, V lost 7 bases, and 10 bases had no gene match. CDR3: CSAGTTGMETQYF. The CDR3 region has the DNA TGCAGCGCCGGAACGACAGGGATGGAGACCCAGTACTTC.

CDR3 amino acids: CASSLEPSRYQETQYF. CDR3 DNA: TGTGCCAGCAGCTTGGAGCCTAGCCGCTACCAAGAGACCCAGTACTTC. The chain employs TRBV5-6 and TRBJ2-5; a possible D gene is TRBD2 (5 bases). Trimming took off 0 bases at V and 0 bases at J, with 12 bases between the two ends. The CDR3 is 16 amino acids. CDR1 and CDR2 from the germline V gene are SGHDT and YYEEEE.

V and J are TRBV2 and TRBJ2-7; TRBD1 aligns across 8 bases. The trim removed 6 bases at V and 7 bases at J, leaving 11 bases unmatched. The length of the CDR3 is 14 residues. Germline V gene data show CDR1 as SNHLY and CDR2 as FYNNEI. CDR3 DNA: TGTGCCAGCAGAACCGGGACAGGAGCATGGGAGCAGTACTTC. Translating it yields CASRTGTGAWEQYF.

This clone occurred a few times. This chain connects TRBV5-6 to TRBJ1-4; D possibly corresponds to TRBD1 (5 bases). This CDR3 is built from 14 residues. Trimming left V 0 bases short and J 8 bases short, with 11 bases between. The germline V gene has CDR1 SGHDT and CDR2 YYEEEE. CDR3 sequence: CASSLVGGEEKLFF. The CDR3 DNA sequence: TGTGCCAGCAGCTTGGTCGGGGGGGAAGAAAAACTGTTTTTT.

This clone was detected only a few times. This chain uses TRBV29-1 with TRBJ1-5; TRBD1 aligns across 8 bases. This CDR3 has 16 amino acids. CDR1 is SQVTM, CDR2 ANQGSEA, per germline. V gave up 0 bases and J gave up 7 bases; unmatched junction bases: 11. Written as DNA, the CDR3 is TGCAGCGTTGAAGATGGGCAGGGGGCAAATTTACAGCCCCAGCATTTT. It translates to CSVEDGQGANLQPQHF.

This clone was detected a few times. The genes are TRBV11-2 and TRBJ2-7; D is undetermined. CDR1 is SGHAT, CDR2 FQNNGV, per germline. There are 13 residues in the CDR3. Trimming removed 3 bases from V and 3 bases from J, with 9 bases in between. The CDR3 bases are TGTGCCAGCAGCTTGCTGTCTAGCTACGAGCAGTACTTC. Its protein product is CASSLLSSYEQYF.

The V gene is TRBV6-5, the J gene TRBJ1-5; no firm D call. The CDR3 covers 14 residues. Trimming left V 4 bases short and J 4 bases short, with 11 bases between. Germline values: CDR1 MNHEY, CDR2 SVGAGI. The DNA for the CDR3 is TGTGCCAGCAGTTCCTCTAACCTAAATCAGCCCCAGCATTTT. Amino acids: CASSSSNLNQPQHF.

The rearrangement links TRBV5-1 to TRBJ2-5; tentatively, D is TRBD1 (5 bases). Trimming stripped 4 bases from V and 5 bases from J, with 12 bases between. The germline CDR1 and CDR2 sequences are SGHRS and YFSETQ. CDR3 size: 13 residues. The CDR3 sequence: CASSLQGTETQYF. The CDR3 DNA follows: TGCGCCAGCAGCCTGCAGGGTACGGAGACCCAGTACTTC. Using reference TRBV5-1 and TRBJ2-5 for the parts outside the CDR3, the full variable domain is KAGVTQTPRYLIKTRGQQVTLSCSPISGHRSVSWYQQTPGQGLQFLFEYFSETQRNKGNFPGRFSGRQFSNSRSEMNVSTLELGDSALYLCASSLQGTETQYFGPGTRLLVL.

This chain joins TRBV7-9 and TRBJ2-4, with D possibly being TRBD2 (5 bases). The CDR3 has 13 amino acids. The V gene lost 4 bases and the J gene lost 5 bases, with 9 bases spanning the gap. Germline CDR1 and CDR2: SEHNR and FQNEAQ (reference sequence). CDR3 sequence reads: CASSSGMQNIQYF. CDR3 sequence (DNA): TGTGCCAGCAGCTCGGGGATGCAAAACATTCAGTACTTC.

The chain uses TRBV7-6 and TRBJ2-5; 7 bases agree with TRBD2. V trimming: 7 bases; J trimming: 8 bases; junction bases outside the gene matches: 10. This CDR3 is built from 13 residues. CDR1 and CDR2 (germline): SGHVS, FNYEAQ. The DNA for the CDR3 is TGTGCCAGCACCCCTTTGGGAGGGCCAACCCAGTACTTC. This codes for CASTPLGGPTQYF.

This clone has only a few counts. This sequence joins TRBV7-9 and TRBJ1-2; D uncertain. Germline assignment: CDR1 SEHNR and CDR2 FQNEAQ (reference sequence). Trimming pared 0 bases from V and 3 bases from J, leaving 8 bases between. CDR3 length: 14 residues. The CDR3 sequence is CASSLARGDYGYTF. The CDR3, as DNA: TGTGCCAGCAGCTTAGCTAGAGGTGACTATGGCTACACCTTC.

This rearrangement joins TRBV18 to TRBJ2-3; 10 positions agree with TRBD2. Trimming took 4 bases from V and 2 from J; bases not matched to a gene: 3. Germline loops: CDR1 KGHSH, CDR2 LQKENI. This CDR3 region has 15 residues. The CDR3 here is CASSQTSGDTDTQYF. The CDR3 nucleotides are TGTGCCAGCTCACAAACTAGCGGGGACACAGATACGCAGTATTTT.

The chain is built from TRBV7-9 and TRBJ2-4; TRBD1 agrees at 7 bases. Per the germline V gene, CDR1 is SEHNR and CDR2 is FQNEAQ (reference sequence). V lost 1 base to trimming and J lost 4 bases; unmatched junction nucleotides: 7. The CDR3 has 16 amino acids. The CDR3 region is CASSLGYRGFKNIQYF. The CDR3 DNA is TGTGCCAGCAGCTTAGGATACAGGGGTTTTAAAAACATTCAGTACTTC.